This entry lists 18 T cell receptor beta chains sequenced from one sample in a study of T cell responses to AZD1222 COVID-19 vaccine. Some clones are missing from TCRdb's copy, which holds only in-frame ones; the method was immunoSEQ multiplex PCR. Of fewer than 200,000 clones in the sample, 85% to 90% are singletons; the top ten hold 1.5% to 2%. The material was peripheral blood, obtained on day 0 of AZD1222 vaccination. These receptors all come from an adult in good health.

This clone was detected a few times. The gene calls are TRBV6-5 and TRBJ1-6; 8 nucleotides line up with TRBD1. Germline loops: CDR1 MNHEY, CDR2 SVGAGI. The length of the CDR3 is 16 residues. The J segment lost 5 bases and the V segment lost 0 bases, leaving 3 bases of the junction unmatched. CDR3 loop: CASSYSGQGNNSPLHF. In nucleotides, the CDR3 is TGTGCCAGCAGTTACTCAGGACAGGGAAATAATTCACCCCTCCACTTT.

The J gene is TRBJ2-7, the V gene TRBV5-6; D is perhaps TRBD2 (6 bases). CDR3 length: 16 amino acids. V lost 0 bases and J 3 bases, leaving 16 bases between the germline ends. Germline V lookup: CDR1 SGHDT, CDR2 YYEEEE. CDR3 protein: CASSLVGSGFFYEQYF. The CDR3 nucleotides read TGTGCCAGCAGCTTGGTGGGTAGCGGATTCTTCTACGAGCAGTACTTC.

The chain joins TRBV11-2 to TRBJ2-2, with a tentative D call TRBD1 (6 bases). V was pared by 4 bases and J by 4 bases, with 16 bases between. The CDR3 runs to 16 residues. CDR1 SGHAT and CDR2 FQNNGV come from the germline V gene. CDR3 nucleotide sequence: TGTGCCAGCAGCTACAGGGTAACCGTAGGCACCGGGGAGCTGTTTTTT. Protein: CASSYRVTVGTGELFF.

The chain is built from TRBV19 and TRBJ2-5, with 7 bases identical to TRBD1. Germline V CDR1 and CDR2: LNHDA, SQIVND (reference sequence). V shed 3 bases and J 5 bases; nucleotides not matched to a gene: 12. The length of the CDR3 is 16 residues. The CDR3 protein is CASSISTTGWRETQYF. Here the CDR3 DNA reads TGTGCCAGTAGTATCTCCACGACAGGGTGGAGGGAGACCCAGTACTTC. The full variable domain, with the rest looked up from reference TRBV19 and TRBJ2-5, is DGGITQSPKYLFRKEGQNVTLSCEQNLNHDAMYWYRQDPGQGLRLIYYSQIVNDFQKGDIAEGYSVSREKKESFPLTVTSAQKNPTAFYLCASSISTTGWRETQYFGPGTRLLVL.

The chain combines TRBV4-1 with TRBJ2-3; D may be TRBD2 (5 bases). The CDR3 is 14 amino acids. V dropped 0 bases and J dropped 12 bases, with 16 bases sitting between them. Germline loops: CDR1 MGHRA, CDR2 YSYEKL. This chain's CDR3 is CASSQETGIYLQYF. Written as DNA, the CDR3 is TGCGCCAGCAGCCAAGAGACGGGGATCTATCTACAGTATTTT.

Of note for this clone: The sample carries other DNA sequences with the same CDR3. The V and J genes are TRBV5-6 and TRBJ2-7; D is unclear. V was pared by 2 bases and J by 6 bases, with 6 bases between. The germline CDR1 and CDR2 sequences are SGHDT and YYEEEE. The CDR3 covers 11 residues. The CDR3 DNA reads as TGTGCCAGCAGCTTTTCTGGCGAGCAGTACTTC. It yields the protein CASSFSGEQYF.

The genes are TRBV19 and TRBJ1-2; 9 bases line up with TRBD1. This CDR3 has 13 residues. Trimming at V came to 5 bases and at J to 6 bases, leaving 4 bases not matched to a gene. Germline V gene data show CDR1 as LNHDA and CDR2 as SQIVND (reference sequence). CDR3 sequence reads: CASSAQGADGYTF. CDR3 nucleotide sequence: TGTGCCAGTAGTGCACAGGGGGCTGATGGCTACACCTTC.

J is TRBJ2-7 and V is TRBV13; TRBD2 matches at 12 bases. The germline gives CDR1 PRHDT, CDR2 FYEKMQ (reference sequence). Trimming at V came to 6 bases and at J to 7 bases, leaving 7 bases not matched to a gene. This CDR3 spans 14 amino acids. CDR3 DNA: TGTGCCAGCAGAAAGACTAGCGGGAGTCTGGAGCAGTACTTC. It yields the protein CASRKTSGSLEQYF.

This clone was counted only a few times. This chain uses TRBV6-5 with TRBJ1-2; possibly TRBD1 for D (5 bases). V was cut by 4 bases and J by 9 bases, with 15 bases left in between. CDR3 length equals 13 residues. Germline values: CDR1 MNHEY, CDR2 SVGAGI. The CDR3 coding sequence is TGTGCCAGCAGTTTCCCCCCCGGGGACCGCTACACCTTC. Amino acids: CASSFPPGDRYTF.

The chain employs TRBV6-1 and TRBJ2-2; D is unresolved. The CDR3 runs 13 residues. Germline-derived CDR1 and CDR2 are MNHNS and SASEGT. V lost 1 base to trimming and J lost 4 bases, with 4 bases between them. CDR3 sequence reads: CASSEELTGELFF. The CDR3 coding sequence is TGTGCCAGCAGTGAAGAGCTCACCGGGGAGCTGTTTTTT.

This sequence joins TRBV14 and TRBJ2-3, with unresolved D. Germline loops: CDR1 SGHDN, CDR2 FVKESK. The CDR3 sequence is 12 residues long. V was clipped by 3 bases and J by 3 bases, with 4 bases between them. In DNA form, the CDR3 reads TGTGCCAGCAGCCACCTTACAGATACGCAGTATTTT. Protein product: CASSHLTDTQYF.

The J gene is TRBJ2-1, the V gene TRBV6-6; tentative D call: TRBD2 (6 bases). The germline V and J ends were trimmed by 7 bases and 3 bases, with 13 bases remaining between them. CDR3 length: 14 residues. Germline V gives CDR1 MNHNY, CDR2 SVGAGI (reference sequence). The CDR3 loop is CASKLRGYYNEQFF. CDR3 DNA sequence: TGTGCCAGCAAGTTGCGGGGATACTACAATGAGCAGTTCTTC.

The V and J genes are TRBV28 and TRBJ2-7, with D hard to call. This CDR3 has 13 amino acids. With 9 bases removed from V and 5 bases from J, the gap between germline ends came to 17 bases. CDR1 is MDHEN, CDR2 SYDVKM, per germline. CDR3 DNA sequence: TGTGCCAGTTCTAGTTTAATGCTGGACGAGCAGTACTTC. Translation: CASSSLMLDEQYF.

The chain couples TRBV9 to TRBJ1-4, with D possibly TRBD1 on 5 matching bases. The CDR3 contains 15 residues. The germline gives CDR1 SGDLS, CDR2 YYNGEE. V was cut by 0 bases and J by 7 bases, with 13 bases left in between. The CDR3 bases are TGTGCCAGCAGCGTAGGTGGCAGGGAGGCTGAAAAACTGTTTTTT. Amino acid sequence: CASSVGGREAEKLFF.

V usage is TRBV29-1 and J usage is TRBJ2-3, with D tentatively TRBD2 (5 bases). The CDR3 spans 12 residues. The ends were cut back, 3 bases at V and 5 bases at J, with 9 bases in the middle. CDR1 and CDR2 from the germline V gene are SQVTM and ANQGSEA. CDR3 amino acids: CSVDGSRDTQYF. Here the CDR3 DNA reads TGCAGCGTTGATGGGAGTAGAGATACGCAGTATTTT.

The chain links TRBV5-6 to TRBJ2-1; 7 bases are a match to TRBD1. The CDR3 has 15 residues. CDR1 and CDR2 (germline): SGHDT, YYEEEE. After removal of 1 base from V and 6 bases from J, the junction contained 7 bases not matched to a gene. CDR3 loop: CASSLRLTGANEQFF. CDR3 nucleotides: TGTGCCAGCAGCTTGCGACTCACAGGGGCCAATGAGCAGTTCTTC.

The chain's CDR3 is CASSSSSTYTEAFF. The CDR3 nucleotides read TGTGCCAGTAGTAGTAGTTCGACATACACTGAAGCTTTCTTT. J is TRBJ1-1 and V is TRBV19; D is unclear. The germline CDR1 and CDR2 sequences are LNHDA and SQIVND (reference sequence). The CDR3 has 14 residues. V was clipped by 4 bases and J by 3 bases, with 12 bases between them.

The chain couples TRBV6-2 or TRBV6-3 to TRBJ2-7, with D tentatively TRBD1 (6 bases). CDR3 length: 13 amino acids. CDR1 is MNHEY and CDR2 is SVGEGT in the germline V gene. Deletions cut 2 bases from V and 4 bases from J, with 9 bases between. In nucleotides, the CDR3 is TGTGCCAGCAGTTACGGACAGAGTTACGAGCAGTACTTC. The encoded protein is CASSYGQSYEQYF.